This is a list of T cell receptor beta chains from one sample in a study of cytomegalovirus exposure and HLA in healthy donors. Clones were read by immunoSEQ multiplex PCR, and TCRdb kept only the in-frame ones, dropping some. The sample has 200,000 to 250,000 clones; over 70% are singletons. Material: PBMCs. The source of these receptors is a woman in her twenties or thirties in good health and CMV-seropositive. The CDR3 runs from the conserved cysteine through the conserved F or W. The order of the fields is clone size, J gene, V gene, D gene, CDR3 DNA, CDR3 protein. D genes are given only for firm matches. Clone sizes are given selectively: once, few, many, or a class where the clone is expanded.

NA	TRBJ2-7	TRBV15	NA	TGTGCCACCAGCATCTCTCGGGACTTCGAGCAGTACTTC	CATSISRDFEQYF
NA	TRBJ1-2	TRBV2	NA	TGTGCCAGCAGTGAAGGTACTAACTATGGCTACACCTTC	CASSEGTNYGYTF
NA	TRBJ2-1	TRBV5-1	NA	TGCGCCAGCAGCTTGGGTCCGGACCCCCGTGTCAATGAGCAGTTCTTC	CASSLGPDPRVNEQFF
NA	TRBJ2-2	TRBV7-3	NA	TGTGCCAGCAGCCCCCCGGGGGACGCCGGGGAGCTGTTTTTT	CASSPPGDAGELFF
once	TRBJ2-7	TRBV18	NA	TGTGCCAGCTCACCCCGGAGTAGGTTCGGCGAGCAGTACTTC	CASSPRSRFGEQYF
NA	TRBJ2-2	TRBV6-1	TRBD1	TGTGCCAGCAGTGATGGGGCAGGGGGTACCGGGGAGCTGTTTTTT	CASSDGAGGTGELFF
NA	TRBJ1-1	TRBV4-2	NA	TGTGCCAGCAGCCAAGACGGGGGGGGGACTGAAGCTTTCTTT	CASSQDGGGTEAFF
NA	TRBJ1-2	TRBV7-9	NA	TGTGCCAGCAGCTTATCGCAGTATGGCTACACCTTC	CASSLSQYGYTF
once	TRBJ2-7	TRBV11-3	NA	TGTGCCAGCAGCCCCGACAGTTACTACGAGCAGTACTTC	CASSPDSYYEQYF
NA	TRBJ1-1	TRBV25-1	NA	TGTGCCAGCAGTTCCTCAGGCGTAGCTTTCTTT	CASSSSGVAFF
NA	TRBJ2-2	TRBV14	NA	TGTGCCAGCAGTTTTCGACCACCTCCGTTTTTT	CASSFRPPPFF
NA	TRBJ1-5	TRBV19	NA	TGTGCCAGTAGTATAAAAGGAATTTCTCAGCCCCAGCATTTT	CASSIKGISQPQHF
NA	TRBJ1-1	TRBV6-5	NA	TGTGCCAGCAGTTACTCGTTACGGGGTGAAGCTTTCTTT	CASSYSLRGEAFF
NA	TRBJ1-1	TRBV14	TRBD1	TGTGCCAGCAGCGTACGCACAGGGGGCACTGAAGCTTTCTTT	CASSVRTGGTEAFF
NA	TRBJ2-1	TRBV11-1	TRBD1	TGTGCCAGCAGCTTAATCGAGACAGGGGGCAATGAGCAGTTCTTC	CASSLIETGGNEQFF
NA	TRBJ2-2	TRBV7-2	NA	TGTGCCAGCAGCTTAGGCCCCTCCGGGGAGCTGTTTTTT	CASSLGPSGELFF
NA	TRBJ1-1	TRBV5-1	NA	TGCGCCAGCAGCTTGGGTGGCAGACCGAACACTGAAGCTTTCTTT	CASSLGGRPNTEAFF
NA	TRBJ2-1	TRBV6-5	NA	TGTGCCAGCAGTTACTCGTCGGTATTTTACAATGAGCAGTTCTTC	CASSYSSVFYNEQFF
NA	TRBJ2-7	TRBV6-5	TRBD1	TGTGCCAGCAGGCCACAGGGGGGAGAGCAGTACTTC	CASRPQGGEQYF
NA	TRBJ2-3	TRBV27	TRBD1	TGTGCCAGCAGTCTCTTAAGGGGGCTTAACACAGATACGCAGTATTTT	CASSLLRGLNTDTQYF
NA	TRBJ2-1	TRBV2	TRBD1	TGTGCCAGCAGTGATCAGACAGGGGGCTCCTACAATGAGCAGTTCTTC	CASSDQTGGSYNEQFF
NA	TRBJ2-7	TRBV2	TRBD2	TGTGCCAGCAGTGAGTCAGCGGGACCGACCTACGAGCAGTACTTC	CASSESAGPTYEQYF
NA	TRBJ1-4	TRBV25-1	NA	TGTGCCAGCAGTGGACGAAGGGTTGAGCGAAGCTTGGTAGAAAAACTGTTTTTT	CASSGRRVERSLVEKLFF
NA	TRBJ2-7	TRBV21-1	NA	TGTGCCAGCATACCAGACTCCTACGAGCAGTACTTC	CASIPDSYEQYF
NA	TRBJ1-1	TRBV30	NA	TGTGCCTGGAGTGTTACGGCGAACACTGAAGCTTTCTTT	CAWSVTANTEAFF
NA	TRBJ1-1	TRBV2	TRBD1	TGTGCCAGCAGTCGAGGACAGGGAGTGACTGAAGCTTTCTTT	CASSRGQGVTEAFF
NA	TRBJ2-2	TRBV9	TRBD1	TGTGCCAGCAGCGTAAACCCGGGACAGGGGAACACCGGGGAGCTGTTTTTT	CASSVNPGQGNTGELFF
once	TRBJ2-5	TRBV29-1	NA	TGCAGCGTCCGCACAGGGCCGGAGACCCAGTACTTC	CSVRTGPETQYF
NA	TRBJ1-2	TRBV27	NA	TGTGCCAGCAGTCTTAACGGCAACTATGGCTACACCTTC	CASSLNGNYGYTF
NA	TRBJ2-5	TRBV4-1	NA	TGCGCCAGCAGTTCCCGACTACGGCCAGGACAGTGGGAGACCCAGTACTTC	CASSSRLRPGQWETQYF
NA	TRBJ2-1	TRBV9	NA	TGTGCCAGCAGCGTAGATAGCGGCTCCTACAATGAGCAGTTCTTC	CASSVDSGSYNEQFF
NA	TRBJ1-4	TRBV30	TRBD1	TGTGCCTGGAGTGACGGGACAGGGCCTAATGAAAAACTGTTTTTT	CAWSDGTGPNEKLFF